The text below deals with one TCR beta chain. The antigen remains unidentified. The data originate from a study of blood T cells in healthy people across ages. Study results and limitations: One million T cells yielded diversity estimates that were considered underestimates. Whereas aged donors had fewer naive CD4+ cells, long-lived donors had more of them and higher diversity.

Together with a sample-barcoded 5' primer, a J-beta primer mix was included in a second PCR lasting about 7 to 11 cycles. Every cDNA molecule bore a tag from a template-switch adaptor containing 12 random nucleotides. Samples each returned at least 3 million CDR3-containing paired-end reads. MiXCR was run by TCRdb on the 5' RACE reads, yielding one entry per CDR3 protein. The sample lists fewer than 900,000 distinct CDR3 sequences, about 52% occurring once. J gave up 3 bases and V 1 base, and 6 bases lay outside the gene matches. Germline V gene data show CDR1 as SGHDT and CDR2 as YYEEEE. This CDR3 region has 15 residues.

Sequenced material: blood. V gene TRBV5-6 combines with J gene TRBJ2-5; 7 bases fit TRBD1. This sequence was found in a woman aged 60-75 years in good health. The CDR3 DNA follows: TGTGCCAGCAGCTTGAGGGGGCAAGGAGAAGAGACCCAGTACTTC. It codes for CASSLRGQGEETQYF. Based on the CDR3 plus reference TRBV5-6 and TRBJ2-5, the full variable domain is DAGVTQSPTHLIKTRGQQVTLRCSPKSGHDTVSWYQQALGQGPQFIFQYYEEEERQRGNFPDRFSGHQFPNYSSELNVNALLLGDSALYLCASSLRGQGEETQYFGPGTRLLVL.